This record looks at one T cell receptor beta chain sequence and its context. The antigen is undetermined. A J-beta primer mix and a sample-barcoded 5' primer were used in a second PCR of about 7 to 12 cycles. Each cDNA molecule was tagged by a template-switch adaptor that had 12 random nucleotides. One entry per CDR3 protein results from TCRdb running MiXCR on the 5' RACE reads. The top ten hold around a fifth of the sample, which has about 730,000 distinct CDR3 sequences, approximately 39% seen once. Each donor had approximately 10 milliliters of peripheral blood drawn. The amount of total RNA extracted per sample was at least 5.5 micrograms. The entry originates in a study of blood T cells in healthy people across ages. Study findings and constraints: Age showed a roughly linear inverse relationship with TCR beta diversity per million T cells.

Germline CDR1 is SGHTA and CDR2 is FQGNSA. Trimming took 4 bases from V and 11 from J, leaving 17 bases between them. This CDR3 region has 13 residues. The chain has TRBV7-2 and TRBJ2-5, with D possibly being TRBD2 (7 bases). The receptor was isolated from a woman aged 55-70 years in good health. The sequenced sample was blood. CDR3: CASSSGGGSGQYF. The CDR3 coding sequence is TGTGCCAGCAGCTCGGGCGGGGGCAGTGGGCAGTACTTC.